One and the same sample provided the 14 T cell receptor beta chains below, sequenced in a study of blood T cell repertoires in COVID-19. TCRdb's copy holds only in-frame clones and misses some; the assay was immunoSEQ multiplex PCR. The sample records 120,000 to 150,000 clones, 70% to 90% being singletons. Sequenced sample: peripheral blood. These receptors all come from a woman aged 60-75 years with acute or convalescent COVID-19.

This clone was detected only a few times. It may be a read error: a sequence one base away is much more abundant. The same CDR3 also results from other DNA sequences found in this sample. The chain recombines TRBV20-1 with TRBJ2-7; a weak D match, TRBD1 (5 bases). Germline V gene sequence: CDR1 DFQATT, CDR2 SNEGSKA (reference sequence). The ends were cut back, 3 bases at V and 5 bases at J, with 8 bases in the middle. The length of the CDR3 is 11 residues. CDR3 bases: TGCAGTGCTAGCTCAGGGCACGAGCAGTACTTC. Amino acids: CSASSGHEQYF.

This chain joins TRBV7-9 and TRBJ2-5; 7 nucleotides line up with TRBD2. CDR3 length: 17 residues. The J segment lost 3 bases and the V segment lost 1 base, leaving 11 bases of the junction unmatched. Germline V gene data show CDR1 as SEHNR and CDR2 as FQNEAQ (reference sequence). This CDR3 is CASSLGATSWNEETQYF. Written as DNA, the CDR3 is TGTGCCAGCAGCTTAGGGGCGACTAGCTGGAACGAAGAGACCCAGTACTTC.

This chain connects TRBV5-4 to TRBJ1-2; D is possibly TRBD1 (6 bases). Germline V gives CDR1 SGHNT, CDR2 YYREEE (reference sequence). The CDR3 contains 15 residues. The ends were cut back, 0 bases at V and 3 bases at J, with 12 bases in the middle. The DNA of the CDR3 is TGTGCCAGCAGCTTGGGAGGACAGTCCCACTATGGCTACACCTTC. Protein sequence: CASSLGGQSHYGYTF.

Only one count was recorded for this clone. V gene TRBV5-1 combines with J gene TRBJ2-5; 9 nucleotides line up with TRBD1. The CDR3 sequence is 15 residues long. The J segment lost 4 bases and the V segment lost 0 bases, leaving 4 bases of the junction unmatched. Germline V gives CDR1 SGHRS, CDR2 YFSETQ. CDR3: CASSLVGQGPETQYF. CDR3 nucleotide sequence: TGCGCCAGCAGCTTGGTGGGACAGGGTCCAGAGACCCAGTACTTC.

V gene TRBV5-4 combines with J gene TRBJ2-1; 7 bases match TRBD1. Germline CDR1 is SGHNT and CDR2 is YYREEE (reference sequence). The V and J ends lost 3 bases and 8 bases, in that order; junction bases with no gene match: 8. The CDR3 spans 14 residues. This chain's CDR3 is CASSSGQVRDEQFF. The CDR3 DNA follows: TGTGCCAGCAGCTCAGGACAGGTACGGGATGAGCAGTTCTTC.

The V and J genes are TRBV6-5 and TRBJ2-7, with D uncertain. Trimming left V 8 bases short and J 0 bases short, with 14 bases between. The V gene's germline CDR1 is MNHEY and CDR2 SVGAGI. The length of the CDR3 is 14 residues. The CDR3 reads CASRSEVGSYEQYF. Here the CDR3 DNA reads TGTGCCAGCCGGAGCGAGGTCGGCTCCTACGAGCAGTACTTC.

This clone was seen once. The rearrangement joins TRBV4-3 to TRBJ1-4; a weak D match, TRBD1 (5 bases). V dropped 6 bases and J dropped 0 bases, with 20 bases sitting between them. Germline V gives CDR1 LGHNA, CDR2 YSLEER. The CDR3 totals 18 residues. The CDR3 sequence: CASSPRVIGRATNEKLFF. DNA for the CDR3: TGCGCCAGCAGTCCCAGGGTTATCGGGAGAGCAACTAATGAAAAACTGTTTTTT.

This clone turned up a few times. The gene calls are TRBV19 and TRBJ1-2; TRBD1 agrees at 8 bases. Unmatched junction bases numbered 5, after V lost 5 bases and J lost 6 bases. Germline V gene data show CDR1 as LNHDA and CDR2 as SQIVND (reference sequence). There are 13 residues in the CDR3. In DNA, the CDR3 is TGTGCCAGTAGTGCAGGGGGCTTGGATGGCTACACCTTC. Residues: CASSAGGLDGYTF.

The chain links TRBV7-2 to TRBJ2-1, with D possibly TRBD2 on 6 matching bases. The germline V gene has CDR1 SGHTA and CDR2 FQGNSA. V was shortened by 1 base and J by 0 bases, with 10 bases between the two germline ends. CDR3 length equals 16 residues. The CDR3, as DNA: TGTGCCAGCAGCTTAGATAGCGGTCGCTCCTACAATGAGCAGTTCTTC. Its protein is CASSLDSGRSYNEQFF. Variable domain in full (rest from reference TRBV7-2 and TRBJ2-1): GAGVSQSPSNKVTEKGKDVELRCDPISGHTALYWYRQSLGQGLEFLIYFQGNSAPDKSGLPSDRFSAERTGGSVSTLTIQRTQQEDSAVYLCASSLDSGRSYNEQFFGPGTRLTVL.

The CDR3 spells CASRRPGQARNGYTF. The DNA for the CDR3 is TGTGCCAGTCGAAGGCCGGGACAGGCGCGCAATGGCTACACCTTC. The J gene is TRBJ1-2, the V gene TRBV19, with 8 bases aligning to TRBD1. Germline values: CDR1 LNHDA, CDR2 SQIVND (reference sequence). Trimming removed 8 bases from V and 6 bases from J; junction bases left unmatched: 14. This CDR3 spans 15 amino acids.

Written as DNA, the CDR3 is TGTGCCAGCAGCTCCTCCACTAGACCCTACGAGCAGTACTTC. Translated: CASSSSTRPYEQYF. This rearrangement joins TRBV6-6 to TRBJ2-7, with D possibly TRBD2 on 5 matching bases. Germline V gene data show CDR1 as MNHNY and CDR2 as SVGAGI (reference sequence). The CDR3 totals 14 residues. Trimming removed 6 bases from V and 2 bases from J, with 14 bases in between.

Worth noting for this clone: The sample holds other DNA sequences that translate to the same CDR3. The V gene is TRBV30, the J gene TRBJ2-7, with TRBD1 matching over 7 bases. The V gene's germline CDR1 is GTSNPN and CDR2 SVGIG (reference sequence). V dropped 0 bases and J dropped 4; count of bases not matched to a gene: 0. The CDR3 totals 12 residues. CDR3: CAWSVRGYEQYF. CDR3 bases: TGTGCCTGGAGTGTCAGGGGGTACGAGCAGTACTTC.

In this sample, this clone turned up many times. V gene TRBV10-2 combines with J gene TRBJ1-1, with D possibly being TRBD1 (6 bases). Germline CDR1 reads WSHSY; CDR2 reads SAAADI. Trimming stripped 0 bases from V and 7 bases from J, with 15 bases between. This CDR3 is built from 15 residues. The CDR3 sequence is CASSESGGAAGEAFF. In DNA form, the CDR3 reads TGCGCCAGCAGTGAGTCAGGGGGAGCGGCGGGTGAAGCTTTCTTT.

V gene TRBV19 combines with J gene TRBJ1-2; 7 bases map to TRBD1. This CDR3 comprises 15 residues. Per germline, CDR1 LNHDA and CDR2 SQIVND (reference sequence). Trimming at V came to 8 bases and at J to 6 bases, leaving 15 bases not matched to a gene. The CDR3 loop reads CASHDRALPWDGYTF. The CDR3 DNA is TGTGCCAGTCACGACAGGGCCCTCCCCTGGGATGGCTACACCTTC. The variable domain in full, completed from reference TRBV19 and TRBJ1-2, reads DGGITQSPKYLFRKEGQNVTLSCEQNLNHDAMYWYRQDPGQGLRLIYYSQIVNDFQKGDIAEGYSVSREKKESFPLTVTSAQKNPTAFYLCASHDRALPWDGYTFGSGTRLTVV.